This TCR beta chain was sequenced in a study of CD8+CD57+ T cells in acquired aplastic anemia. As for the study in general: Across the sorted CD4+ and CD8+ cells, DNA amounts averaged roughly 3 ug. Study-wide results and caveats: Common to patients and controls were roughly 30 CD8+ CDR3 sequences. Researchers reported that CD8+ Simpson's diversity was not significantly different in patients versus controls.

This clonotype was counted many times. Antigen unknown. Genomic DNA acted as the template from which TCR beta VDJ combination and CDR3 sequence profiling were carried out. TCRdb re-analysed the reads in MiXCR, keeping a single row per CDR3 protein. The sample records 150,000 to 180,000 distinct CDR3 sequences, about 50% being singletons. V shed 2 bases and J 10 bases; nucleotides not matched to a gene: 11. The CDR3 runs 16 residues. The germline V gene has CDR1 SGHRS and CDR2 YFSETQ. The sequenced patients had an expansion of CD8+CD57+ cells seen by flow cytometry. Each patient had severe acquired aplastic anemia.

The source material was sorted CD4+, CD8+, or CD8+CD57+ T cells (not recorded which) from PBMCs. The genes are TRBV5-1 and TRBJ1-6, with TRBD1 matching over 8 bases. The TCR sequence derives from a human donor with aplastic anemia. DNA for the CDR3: TGCGCCAGCAGCTTCTCTGGAGGACAGGGAAGATCACCCCTCCACTTT. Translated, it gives CASSFSGGQGRSPLHF.